The TCR beta chain under discussion was sequenced for a study of cytomegalovirus exposure and HLA in healthy donors. The CDR3 extends over 16 amino acids. Germline CDR1 and CDR2: SGHRS and YFSETQ. The V segment lost 0 bases and the J segment 3 bases; nucleotides outside the gene matches: 8. PCR employed 60 Vbeta and 13 Jbeta primers. Sequencing used immunoSEQ multiplex PCR; TCRdb keeps in-frame clones, though not all of them. The sample records roughly 200,000 clones, around four fifths being singletons. General study points: Reports state that TCR beta sequences accurately predicted most subjects' HLA-A and HLA-B alleles. A later analysis linked a missense DCLRE1C variant to TCR beta V- and J-gene trimming.

This clone was seen once. Antigen specificity is unknown. Sequences were obtained from PBMCs. This receptor was obtained from a man aged 35 to 55 in good health and CMV-seropositive. The chain couples TRBV5-1 to TRBJ1-1; 7 positions agree with TRBD1. The CDR3 here is CASSLETTGVYTEAFF. The DNA of the CDR3 is TGCGCCAGCAGCTTGGAAACAACAGGGGTTTACACTGAAGCTTTCTTT.